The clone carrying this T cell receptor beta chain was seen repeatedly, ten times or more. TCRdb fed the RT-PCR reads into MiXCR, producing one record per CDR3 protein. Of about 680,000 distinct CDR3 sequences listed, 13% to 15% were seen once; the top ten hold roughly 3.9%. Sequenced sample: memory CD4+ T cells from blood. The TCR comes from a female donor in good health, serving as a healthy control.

CDR3: CASSFSGGASNQPQHF. CDR3 nucleotides: TGTGCCAGCAGTTTTTCTGGGGGGGCTAGCAATCAGCCCCAGCATTTT. V and J are TRBV27 and TRBJ1-5; tentatively, D is TRBD1 (6 bases). The CDR3 length is 16 residues. V lost 3 bases and J 0 bases, leaving 12 bases between the germline ends. The germline CDR1 and CDR2 sequences are MNHEY and SMNVEV (reference sequence).